A single sample gave rise to the 2 T cell receptor beta chains below, sequenced in a study of T cells in Graves' hyperthyroidism and ophthalmopathy. Amplified regions were TCR beta CDR3 sequences from RNA transcripts. First-round RT-PCR of the TCR CDR3 relied on the HTBI primer set. TCRdb processed the multiplex PCR reads anew with MiXCR; each CDR3 protein has one entry. The table records around 520,000 distinct CDR3 sequences, roughly a quarter of them present only once. Sequences were obtained from blood. These receptors were obtained from a woman between 25 and 40 years old with Graves' ophthalmopathy.

This clonotype occurred many times. The rearrangement links TRBV18 to TRBJ1-1; no reliable D call. Germline CDR1 reads KGHSH; CDR2 reads LQKENI. The V gene lost 1 base and the J gene lost 0 bases, with 12 bases spanning the gap. This CDR3 spans 16 amino acids. The chain's CDR3 is CASSPQSPAMNTEAFF. The CDR3 DNA reads as TGTGCCAGCTCACCACAGAGTCCAGCGATGAACACTGAAGCTTTCTTT.

This clonotype was picked up many times. The chain combines TRBV28 with TRBJ2-7, with TRBD1 identical over 9 bases. The germline V gene has CDR1 MDHEN and CDR2 SYDVKM. After removal of 6 bases from V and 5 bases from J, the junction contained 8 bases not matched to a gene. This CDR3 spans 14 amino acids. Here the CDR3 reads CASRWSRTGDEQYF. The CDR3 DNA is TGTGCCAGCAGGTGGTCCAGGACAGGGGACGAGCAGTACTTC.